One and the same sample provided the 25 T cell receptor beta chains below, sequenced in a study. Each CDR3 protein gets one entry after TCRdb re-called the RT-PCR reads with MiXCR. The sample includes hundreds of thousands of distinct CDR3 sequences, approximately 15% of them seen just once. Sequences were obtained from memory CD4+ T cells from blood. These receptors were collected from a female donor in good health, serving as a healthy control.

There are a few counts of this clonotype. The chain links TRBV10-2 to TRBJ2-7; D might be TRBD2 (6 bases). The length of the CDR3 is 14 residues. Germline values: CDR1 WSHSY, CDR2 SAAADI. Trimming took 10 bases from V and 0 from J, leaving 16 bases between them. This CDR3 is CATRPAGSSYEQYF. The DNA of the CDR3 is TGCGCCACGCGGCCGGCGGGAAGCTCCTACGAGCAGTACTTC.

This chain links TRBV7-2 with TRBJ2-1, with D possibly TRBD2 on 5 matching bases. This CDR3 is built from 14 residues. CDR1 and CDR2 from the germline V gene are SGHTA and FQGNSA. Trimming removed 0 bases at V and 7 bases at J, with 10 bases between. CDR3 coding DNA: TGTGCCAGCAGCTTAGCGGGAGCTCGGAATGAGCAGTTCTTC. It specifies CASSLAGARNEQFF.

This clonotype occurred a few times. The chain joins TRBV27 to TRBJ2-6, with D hard to call. The CDR3 has 17 amino acids. V was shortened by 2 bases and J by 0 bases, with 11 bases between the two germline ends. CDR1 is MNHEY and CDR2 is SMNVEV in the germline V gene (reference sequence). CDR3 nucleotides: TGTGCCAGCAGTTTAGAGGTGGTCTTCTCTGGGGCCAACGTCCTGACTTTC. This gives the protein CASSLEVVFSGANVLTF. Drawing the rest from reference TRBV27 and TRBJ2-6, the complete variable domain is EAQVTQNPRYLITVTGKKLTVTCSQNMNHEYMSWYRQDPGLGLRQIYYSMNVEVTDKGDVPEGYKVSRKEKRNFPLILESPSPNQTSLYFCASSLEVVFSGANVLTFGAGSRLTVL.

This clonotype turned up a few times. This sequence joins TRBV9 and TRBJ2-3; 10 nucleotides align to TRBD2. V gave up 1 base and J gave up 4 bases; unmatched junction bases: 6. The CDR3 contains 16 residues. CDR1 and CDR2 from the germline V gene are SGDLS and YYNGEE. CDR3 DNA: TGTGCCAGCAGCGTATCCCCTAGCGGGAGCCCAGATACGCAGTATTTT. Translation: CASSVSPSGSPDTQYF.

In the case of this clonotype: Because the CDR3's place on the DNA is in doubt, the DNA is left out and the CDR3 is given as listed by TCRdb. The rearrangement links TRBV11-1 to TRBJ1-1; no DNA check was done on the table's D call, TRBD1. In germline, CDR1 is SGHAT, CDR2 FQDESV (reference sequence). Counting both end residues, the CDR3 totals 14 amino acids. The CDR3 is CASSFGQGTLKLSF.

V gene TRBV12-3 or TRBV12-4 combines with J gene TRBJ2-1; TRBD2 matches at 10 bases. This CDR3 is 19 amino acids long. Trimming removed 4 bases from V and 6 bases from J; junction bases left unmatched: 18. The CDR3 protein is CASSSSSTLLAGPTNEQFF. In DNA form, the CDR3 reads TGTGCCAGCAGTTCCTCCTCCACCTTACTAGCGGGACCAACCAATGAGCAGTTCTTC.

This clonotype was counted ten times or more. The CDR3, as DNA: TGCAGCGCAGGGGACTTCTACAATGAGCAGTTCTTC. Translated, it gives CSAGDFYNEQFF. The genes are TRBV29-1 and TRBJ2-1, with D perhaps given as TRBD1 or TRBD2 (6 bases each). Germline lookup yields CDR1 SQVTM and CDR2 ANQGSEA. The V and J ends lost 7 bases and 3 bases respectively, with 10 bases between them. CDR3 size: 12 residues.

This clonotype has only a few counts. The chain has TRBV5-4 and TRBJ2-5, with D perhaps matching TRBD1 or TRBD2 (6 bases each). In germline, CDR1 is SGHNT, CDR2 YYREEE (reference sequence). V was clipped by 3 bases and J by 5 bases, with 17 bases between them. The CDR3 loop spans 15 amino acids. CDR3 nucleotide sequence: TGTGCCAGCAGCTCGGGGGCAGGGGAGGTGGAGACCCAGTACTTC. Residues: CASSSGAGEVETQYF. The variable domain in full, with the rest retrieved from reference TRBV5-4 and TRBJ2-5, is ETGVTQSPTHLIKTRGQQVTLRCSSQSGHNTVSWYQQALGQGPQFIFQYYREEENGRGNFPPRFSGLQFPNYSSELNVNALELDDSALYLCASSSGAGEVETQYFGPGTRLLVL.

This clonotype showed up just a few times. The rearrangement uses TRBV20-1 and TRBJ1-1; TRBD1 agrees at 10 bases. CDR3 length equals 16 residues. The germline V gene encodes CDR1 DFQATT and CDR2 SNEGSKA (reference sequence). V lost 6 bases and J lost 6; bases outside the gene matches: 16. CDR3 sequence: CSASRQGAIFSAEAFF. The CDR3 DNA follows: TGCAGTGCAAGCCGACAGGGGGCTATCTTTTCGGCTGAAGCTTTCTTT.

The rearrangement uses TRBV9 and TRBJ2-5, with no clear D. Germline assignment: CDR1 SGDLS and CDR2 YYNGEE. Trimming took off 5 bases at V and 4 bases at J, with 15 bases between the two ends. This CDR3 is 14 amino acids long. CDR3 region: CASRASTLGETQYF. The DNA for the CDR3 is TGTGCCAGCAGAGCCTCTACTCTCGGAGAGACCCAGTACTTC.

J is TRBJ2-3 and V is TRBV12-3 or TRBV12-4, with TRBD2 identical over 12 bases. J gave up 7 bases and V 5 bases, and 7 bases lay outside the gene matches. This CDR3 is 15 amino acids long. The CDR3 region is CASSPSSGGDYTQYF. The CDR3 nucleotides read TGTGCCAGCAGTCCTTCTAGCGGGGGGGATTATACGCAGTATTTT.

The chain couples TRBV20-1 to TRBJ1-5; no firm D call. Germline CDR1 is DFQATT and CDR2 is SNEGSKA (reference sequence). The V and J ends lost 3 bases and 3 bases respectively, with 9 bases between them. The length of the CDR3 is 13 residues. The chain's CDR3 is CSARFSNNQPQHF. Written as DNA, the CDR3 is TGCAGTGCTAGGTTCTCTAACAATCAGCCCCAGCATTTT.

At least ten counts were recorded for this clonotype. The rearrangement joins TRBV6-2 or TRBV6-3 to TRBJ2-7, with D perhaps matching TRBD1 or TRBD2 (5 bases each). This CDR3 has 17 residues. CDR1 is MNHEY and CDR2 is SVGEGT in the germline V gene. V was trimmed by 2 bases and J by 0 bases, leaving 17 bases between them. Here the CDR3 reads CASSYRLGAAVSYEQYF. The CDR3 DNA sequence: TGTGCCAGCAGTTACCGACTCGGGGCGGCGGTCTCCTACGAGCAGTACTTC.

V gene TRBV5-5 combines with J gene TRBJ1-3; D remains unclear. Trimming stripped 0 bases from V and 0 bases from J, with 7 bases between. CDR1 and CDR2 (germline): SGHKS, YYEKEE (reference sequence). The length of the CDR3 is 15 residues. CDR3 bases: TGTGCCAGCAGCTTGGACGCCAACTCTGGAAACACCATATATTTT. The encoded protein is CASSLDANSGNTIYF.

The rearrangement joins TRBV20-1 to TRBJ2-3; TRBD2 matches 7 bases. The CDR3 totals 15 residues. The germline gives CDR1 DFQATT, CDR2 SNEGSKA (reference sequence). V lost 7 bases to trimming and J lost 4 bases; unmatched junction nucleotides: 14. The CDR3 loop is CSVLGGSGSPDTQYF. The CDR3 DNA sequence: TGCAGTGTCTTGGGAGGGAGCGGATCCCCAGATACGCAGTATTTT.

The chain links TRBV28 to TRBJ1-1; D gene unclear. Trimming took 5 bases from V and 9 from J, leaving 13 bases between them. CDR1 is MDHEN and CDR2 is SYDVKM in the germline V gene. The CDR3 runs to 12 residues. The CDR3 spells CASSPRYRKAFF. The CDR3 nucleotides are TGTGCCAGCAGTCCGCGCTACAGAAAAGCTTTCTTT.

This chain uses TRBV5-1 with TRBJ1-1, with D perhaps matching TRBD1 (6 bases). This CDR3 has 14 residues. Germline CDR1 and CDR2: SGHRS and YFSETQ. Trimming pared 5 bases from V and 0 bases from J, leaving 11 bases between. CDR3 bases: TGCGCCAGCAGAGTGGACAGCTTGAACACTGAAGCTTTCTTT. Its protein is CASRVDSLNTEAFF.

This clonotype was counted a few times. The chain recombines TRBV15 with TRBJ1-5, with D perhaps TRBD1 (5 bases). Germline assignment: CDR1 LNHNV and CDR2 YYDKDF (reference sequence). The V and J ends lost 4 bases and 0 bases respectively, with 7 bases between them. This CDR3 contains 14 residues. CDR3 sequence: CATSKGYSNQPQHF. CDR3 nucleotides: TGTGCCACCAGCAAGGGGTATAGCAATCAGCCCCAGCATTTT. Looking up the rest from reference TRBV15 and TRBJ1-5 gives the full variable domain: DAMVIQNPRYQVTQFGKPVTLSCSQTLNHNVMYWYQQKSSQAPKLLFHYYDKDFNNEADTPDNFQSRRPNTSFCFLDIRSPGLGDTAMYLCATSKGYSNQPQHFGDGTRLSIL.

This clonotype was observed at least ten times. The J gene is TRBJ2-5, the V gene TRBV12-3 or TRBV12-4, with unresolved D. V was pared by 6 bases and J by 5 bases, with 13 bases between. This CDR3 comprises 13 residues. CDR3 sequence reads: CASSLGFGETQYF. The CDR3 DNA reads TGTGCCAGCAGCTTGGGATTTGGGGAGACCCAGTACTTC.

As concerns this clonotype: Being one base from a much bigger clone, this may be a read error. The J gene is TRBJ1-4, the V gene TRBV24-1; the D gene is possibly TRBD1 (6 bases). The germline CDR1 and CDR2 sequences are KGHDR and SFDVKD. The CDR3 spans 15 residues. V was pared by 4 bases and J by 7 bases, with 15 bases between. The CDR3 coding sequence is TGTGCCACCAGTGACCCCAGCAGGGGCGGTGAAAAACTGTTTTTT. Protein sequence: CATSDPSRGGEKLFF.

The chain is built from TRBV6-5 and TRBJ2-1; D may be TRBD2 (6 bases). The CDR3 is made up of 13 amino acids. The V gene lost 0 bases and the J gene lost 12 bases, with 12 bases spanning the gap. Looked up from germline, CDR1 is MNHEY and CDR2 is SVGAGI. The CDR3 protein is CASSYSEGTGQFF. The CDR3 nucleotides are TGTGCCAGCAGTTACTCGGAGGGGACCGGGCAGTTCTTC.

This clonotype was counted many times. The chain has TRBV5-4 and TRBJ2-2; D is possibly TRBD1 (6 bases). V was pared by 0 bases and J by 0 bases, with 12 bases between. Germline V CDR1 and CDR2: SGHNT, YYREEE (reference sequence). The CDR3 consists of 17 residues. CDR3 nucleotide sequence: TGTGCCAGCAGCTTGGGAGGGGGATACGCGAACACCGGGGAGCTGTTTTTT. Translating gives CASSLGGGYANTGELFF.

In its sample, this clonotype was seen many times. The chain combines TRBV4-3 with TRBJ2-1, with 10 bases identical to TRBD2. Trimming took 0 bases from V and 5 from J; bases not matched to a gene: 4. The CDR3 loop spans 16 amino acids. Germline V gene lookup returns CDR1 LGHNA and CDR2 YSLEER. The CDR3 region has the DNA TGCGCCAGCAGCCAAGATGCAGCGGGGGGGAACAATGAGCAGTTCTTC. Amino acids: CASSQDAAGGNNEQFF.

This clonotype was seen at least ten times. CDR3 sequence: CASSSQGDYGYTF. CDR3 bases: TGCGCCAGCAGCTCCCAGGGTGACTATGGCTACACCTTC. V gene TRBV5-1 combines with J gene TRBJ1-2; weak D call: TRBD1 (5 bases). CDR1 is SGHRS and CDR2 is YFSETQ in the germline V gene. The CDR3 sequence is 13 residues long. With 3 bases removed from V and 3 bases from J, the gap between germline ends came to 9 bases.

This clonotype was counted only a few times. The rearrangement joins TRBV27 to TRBJ2-7; 11 bases agree with TRBD1. The ends lost 11 bases at V and 11 bases at J; junction bases unmatched: 11. Germline CDR1 reads MNHEY; CDR2 reads SMNVEV (reference sequence). The CDR3 runs to 12 residues. The CDR3 here is CAGKGTGGREYF. CDR3 sequence (DNA): TGTGCCGGAAAAGGGACAGGGGGTAGAGAGTACTTC.